This TCR beta chain was found in a study of cytomegalovirus exposure and HLA in healthy donors. The germline gives CDR1 SGDLS, CDR2 YYNGEE. The CDR3 totals 15 residues. V was pared by 0 bases and J by 1 base, with 2 bases of the junction left unmatched. It was with 60 Vbeta and 13 Jbeta primers that the PCR ran. Method: immunoSEQ multiplex PCR; TCRdb's copy keeps in-frame clones and lacks some. The repertoire holds 90,000 to 150,000 clones, with roughly 65% as singletons. This sequence originates from a middle-aged man in good health and CMV-seropositive. This rearrangement joins TRBV9 to TRBJ2-3; 7 positions match TRBD2. The specimen sequenced was PBMCs. CDR3 region: CASSVVSGGTDTQYF. The CDR3 region has the DNA TGTGCCAGCAGCGTAGTAAGCGGGGGCACAGATACGCAGTATTTT.